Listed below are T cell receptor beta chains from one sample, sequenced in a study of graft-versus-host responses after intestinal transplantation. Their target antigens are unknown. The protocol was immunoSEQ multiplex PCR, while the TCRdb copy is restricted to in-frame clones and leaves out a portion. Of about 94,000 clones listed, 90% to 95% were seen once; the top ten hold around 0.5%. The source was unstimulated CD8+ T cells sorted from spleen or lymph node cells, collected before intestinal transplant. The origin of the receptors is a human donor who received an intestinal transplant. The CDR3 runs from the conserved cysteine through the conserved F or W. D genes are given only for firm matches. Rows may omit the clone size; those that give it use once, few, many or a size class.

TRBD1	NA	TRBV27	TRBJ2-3	TGTGCCAGCAGTTTAGGGACAGGGTTGGCAGATACGCAGTATTTT	CASSLGTGLADTQYF
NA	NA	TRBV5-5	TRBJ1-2	TGTGCCAGCAGCCCCCAGACACCCAACTATGGCTACACCTTC	CASSPQTPNYGYTF
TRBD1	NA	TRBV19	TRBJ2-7	TGTGCCAGTAGTATAGGGACAGGGAGCTACGAGCAGTACTTC	CASSIGTGSYEQYF
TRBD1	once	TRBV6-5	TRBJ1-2	TGTGCCAGCAGTTACTCGGGACAGGGTGTAGATGGCTACACCTTC	CASSYSGQGVDGYTF
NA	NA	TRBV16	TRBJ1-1	TGTGCCAGCAGCCAATCCCCTGCTGAAGCTTTCTTT	CASSQSPAEAFF
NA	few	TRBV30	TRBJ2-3	TGTGCCTGGAGTGTACCGCCACTAGTTTCGGATACGCAGTATTTT	CAWSVPPLVSDTQYF
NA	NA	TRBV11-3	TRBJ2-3	TGTGCCAGCAGCGTTTTCTCAGATACGCAGTATTTT	CASSVFSDTQYF
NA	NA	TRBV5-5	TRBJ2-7	TGTGCCAGCAGTTTTGACCAGGGAATTGGAGTCTACGAGCAGTACTTC	CASSFDQGIGVYEQYF
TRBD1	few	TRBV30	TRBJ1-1	TGTGCCTGGGAGGCCGGGACAGGGGTTCAGACTGTCACTGAAGCTTTCTTT	CAWEAGTGVQTVTEAFF
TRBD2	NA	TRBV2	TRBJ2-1	TGTGCCAGCAGTGAGTGGGACTATGGGAATGAGCAGTTCTTC	CASSEWDYGNEQFF
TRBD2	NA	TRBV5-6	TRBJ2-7	TGTGCCAGCAGCTTAGCGGGAGACGTCCACGAGCAGTACTTC	CASSLAGDVHEQYF
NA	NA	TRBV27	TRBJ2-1	TGTGCTATCAGGCCGGGAACTCGGGATGAGCAGTTCTTC	CAIRPGTRDEQFF
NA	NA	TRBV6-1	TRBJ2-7	TGTGCCAGCAGCCCGCGGCACGAAAAGGTATACGAGCAGTACTTC	CASSPRHEKVYEQYF
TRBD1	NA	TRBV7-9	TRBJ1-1	TGTGCCAGCAGCTTTCCCACAGGGGGCTTGAAACCTGAAGCTTTCTTT	CASSFPTGGLKPEAFF
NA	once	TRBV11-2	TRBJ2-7	TGTGCCAGCAGCTCCCCCGAGGGACACTACGAGCAGTACTTC	CASSSPEGHYEQYF
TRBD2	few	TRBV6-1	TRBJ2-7	TGTGCCAGCAGTGATGGTGGGGTGGCGGGAGGCTACGAGCAGTACTTC	CASSDGGVAGGYEQYF
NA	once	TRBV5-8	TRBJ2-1	TGTGCCAGCAGCTTTATACGAGATGAGCAGTTCTTC	CASSFIRDEQFF
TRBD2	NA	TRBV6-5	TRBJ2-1	TGTGCCAGCAGTTGGACTAGCGGGGCTAATGAGCAGTTCTTC	CASSWTSGANEQFF
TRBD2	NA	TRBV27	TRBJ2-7	TGTGCCAGCAGGGCGTCGGGGGGAGTAAACGAGCAGTACTTC	CASRASGGVNEQYF
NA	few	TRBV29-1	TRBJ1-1	TGCAGCGTTGACGAGGGTAACACTGAAGCTTTCTTT	CSVDEGNTEAFF